Listed here are 4 T cell receptor beta chains from one sample, sequenced in a study of blood T cell repertoires in COVID-19. Sequencing used immunoSEQ multiplex PCR; TCRdb keeps in-frame clones, though not all of them. This table holds tens of thousands of clones, around 67% found once. The source material was peripheral blood. These receptors were collected from a woman in her forties or fifties with active or convalescent COVID-19.

This rearrangement joins TRBV5-1 to TRBJ2-2, with 9 bases aligning to TRBD1. V gave up 4 bases and J gave up 5 bases; unmatched junction bases: 3. There are 14 residues in the CDR3. Germline values: CDR1 SGHRS, CDR2 YFSETQ. Here the CDR3 reads CASSPGQGTGELFF. CDR3 coding DNA: TGCGCCAGCAGCCCCGGACAGGGGACCGGGGAGCTGTTTTTT.

The chain is built from TRBV28 and TRBJ2-7; D unclear. Deletions cut 6 bases from V and 12 bases from J, with 18 bases between. The CDR3 covers 12 residues. CDR1 and CDR2 from the germline V gene are MDHEN and SYDVKM. CDR3 DNA: TGTGCCAGCAGCCCACCATCTAGGTATGGGTACTTC. It is translated as CASSPPSRYGYF.

V and J are TRBV7-9 and TRBJ2-7, with 7 nucleotides matching TRBD2. There are 12 residues in the CDR3. V gave up 5 bases and J gave up 6 bases; unmatched junction bases: 4. CDR1 and CDR2 (germline): SEHNR, FQNEAQ (reference sequence). CDR3 DNA: TGTGCCAGCAGCCGCGGGGGTGCCGAGCAGTACTTC. Protein sequence: CASSRGGAEQYF.

The chain uses TRBV10-2 and TRBJ1-2; 8 bases match TRBD1. The CDR3 covers 14 residues. CDR1 and CDR2 from the germline V gene are WSHSY and SAAADI. With V trimmed by 2 bases and J by 3 bases, 2 bases remained unmatched. The CDR3 loop reads CASSEPGQDYGYTF. The CDR3 region has the DNA TGCGCCAGCAGTGAGCCGGGACAGGACTATGGCTACACCTTC.